This T cell receptor beta chain appears in the sequencing data of a study of PD-1 blockade in classical Hodgkin lymphoma. The patients all showed relapse after autologous stem cell transplantation, while their brentuximab vedotin exposure varied. Thawed PBMCs were the source of CD4+ T cells, purified by magnetic negative selection. Assay used: immunoSEQ multiplex PCR; TCRdb lists only in-frame clones, some missing. The table includes around 12,000 clones, approximately 87% detected once. Points from the study as a whole: CD8+ TCR diversity did not rise significantly by C4D1, unlike CD4+.

This clone has a handful of counts. Its antigen is not known. The CDR3 totals 11 residues. The V end lost 6 bases, the J end lost 9 bases, and 6 bases lay between the germline ends. Looked up from germline, CDR1 is SNHLY and CDR2 is FYNNEI. Sequences were derived from CD4+ T cells from blood, sampled at baseline. The clonotype was recovered from a human donor with classical Hodgkin lymphoma. The V and J genes are TRBV2 and TRBJ1-6; D is unclear. CDR3 loop: CASSEGSPLHF. In nucleotides, the CDR3 is TGTGCCAGCAGCGAGGGTTCACCCCTCCACTTT.